The 8 T cell receptor beta chains reported below all come from one sample, sequenced in a study of OX40 agonist ivuxolimab in advanced cancers. Measured with immunoSEQ multiplex PCR; TCRdb has only the in-frame clones, and not every one. The table lists tens of thousands of clones, 75% to 90% of them singletons. The sample here was CD4+ or CD8+ T cells sorted from blood, taken in a trial of the OX40 agonist ivuxolimab. These receptors were taken from an adult with an advanced solid tumor such as melanoma, head and neck, liver or kidney cancer.

The V call is TRBV30, the J call TRBJ2-5, with D perhaps matching TRBD1 (7 bases). Trimming cost V 3 bases and J 5 bases, with 10 bases left between them. Germline lookup yields CDR1 GTSNPN and CDR2 SVGIG (reference sequence). This CDR3 region has 12 residues. The CDR3 loop is CAWSRGRETQYF. The CDR3 DNA follows: TGTGCCTGGAGCAGGGGGAGGGAGACCCAGTACTTC. The full variable domain, in which reference TRBV30 and TRBJ2-5 provide the parts outside the CDR3, is SQTIHQWPATLVQPVGSPLSLECTVEGTSNPNLYWYRQAAGRGLQLLFYSVGIGQISSEVPQNLSASRPQDRQFILSSKKLLLSDSGFYLCAWSRGRETQYFGPGTRLLVL.

CDR3 sequence (DNA): TGTGCCAGCAGCCGTAACACTGAAGCTTTCTTT. This sequence encodes CASSRNTEAFF. The J gene is TRBJ1-1, the V gene TRBV11-2, with D uncertain. Germline V gene sequence: CDR1 SGHAT, CDR2 FQNNGV. This CDR3 comprises 11 residues. V lost 5 bases and J 2 bases, leaving 3 bases between the germline ends. Looking up the rest from reference TRBV11-2 and TRBJ1-1 gives the full variable domain: EAGVAQSPRYKIIEKRQSVAFWCNPISGHATLYWYQQILGQGPKLLIQFQNNGVVDDSQLPKDRFSAERLKGVDSTLKIQPAKLEDSAVYLCASSRNTEAFFGQGTRLTVV.

This chain joins TRBV14 and TRBJ2-7; the D is unclear. Per the germline V gene, CDR1 is SGHDN and CDR2 is FVKESK. The CDR3 length is 12 residues. V was cut by 4 bases and J by 4 bases, with 8 bases left in between. The CDR3 coding sequence is TGTGCCAGCAGCCCGACCCCTTACGAGCAGTACTTC. Amino acid sequence: CASSPTPYEQYF.

This chain's CDR3 is CATNTGQGQPQHF. The CDR3 DNA reads as TGTGCCACCAACACGGGACAGGGACAGCCCCAGCATTTT. The V call is TRBV10-3, the J call TRBJ1-5, with 9 bases fitting TRBD1. The germline CDR1 and CDR2 sequences are ENHRY and SYGVKD. Unmatched junction bases numbered 8, after V lost 10 bases and J lost 7 bases. The CDR3 extends over 13 amino acids.

The chain carries TRBV28 and TRBJ1-5, with no clear D. The CDR3 is made up of 15 amino acids. Trimming took off 3 bases at V and 4 bases at J, with 13 bases between the two ends. CDR1 and CDR2 (germline): MDHEN, SYDVKM. This chain's CDR3 is CASSFTTGGNQPQHF. CDR3 DNA: TGTGCCAGCAGTTTTACCACCGGTGGGAATCAGCCCCAGCATTTT.

The chain has TRBV6-1 and TRBJ1-3, with D unclear. Germline V lookup: CDR1 MNHNS, CDR2 SASEGT. The CDR3 runs to 16 residues. V was clipped by 1 base and J by 4 bases, with 14 bases between them. Here the CDR3 DNA reads TGTGCCAGCAGTGAAGAGGTGGGCGCGGGAGGAAACACCATATATTTT. Its protein product is CASSEEVGAGGNTIYF.

The chain links TRBV5-1 to TRBJ2-3, with TRBD2 matching over 7 bases. Germline lookup yields CDR1 SGHRS and CDR2 YFSETQ. The CDR3 spans 15 residues. Trimming cost V 2 bases and J 6 bases; bases outside gene matches: 9. The CDR3 nucleotides are TGCGCCAGCAGCTTACGGGCTAGCGGCCCGGATACGCAGTATTTT. Residues: CASSLRASGPDTQYF.

The V and J genes are TRBV30 and TRBJ1-4; 7 bases are a match to TRBD1. The CDR3 covers 12 residues. Germline CDR1 and CDR2: GTSNPN and SVGIG (reference sequence). The trim removed 0 bases at V and 14 bases at J, leaving 6 bases unmatched. The CDR3 sequence is CAWSVGRGNLFF. CDR3 in DNA: TGTGCCTGGAGTGTAGGCAGGGGGAATCTGTTTTTT. The full variable domain, rest sourced from reference TRBV30 and TRBJ1-4, is SQTIHQWPATLVQPVGSPLSLECTVEGTSNPNLYWYRQAAGRGLQLLFYSVGIGQISSEVPQNLSASRPQDRQFILSSKKLLLSDSGFYLCAWSVGRGNLFFGSGTQLSVL.